Ten or more counts support the clone carrying this T cell receptor (beta chain). Antigen unknown. Time point indicated: newly diagnosed GD, antithyroid drugs for less than 3 months. Isolated PBMC RNA provided the starting material for the TCR library. This record comes from a study of regulatory T cells in long-lasting Graves disease. Whole-study findings and limits: There were preferences for TRBV28, TRBJ1-2 and TRBJ2-5 in persistent disease.

The V gene's germline CDR1 is LNHDA and CDR2 SQIVND (reference sequence). The V gene end was trimmed by 5 bases and the J gene end by 7 bases; junction bases not matched to a gene: 11. CDR3 length: 16 residues. Through Arm-PCR of CDR3 regions and iRepertoire HTBI primers, TCR beta libraries were built. In the original processing: Identification across samples found fewer than 65 TRBV and roughly 14 TRBJ segments. In TCRdb, the multiplex PCR reads were re-called with MiXCR into one record per CDR3 protein. TCRdb's processing, not the study's, gives the V and J calls here. The table lists around 480,000 distinct CDR3 sequences, about a sixth of them singletons. This sample was also put to use in a study of T cells in Graves' hyperthyroidism and ophthalmopathy. That source notes: Lactation, pregnancy, other autoimmune disease or uncontrolled infection led to exclusion of patients.

This sequence was found in a man between 35 and 55 years old with Graves disease. The V gene is TRBV19, the J gene TRBJ2-7; 13 nucleotides line up with TRBD2. Sequencing used peripheral blood mononuclear cells (PBMCs), obtained at new diagnosis, from a patient treated with antithyroid drugs. The CDR3 reads CASSAGTSGRAQEQYF. In DNA, the CDR3 is TGTGCCAGTAGTGCCGGTACTAGCGGGAGGGCCCAAGAGCAGTACTTC.